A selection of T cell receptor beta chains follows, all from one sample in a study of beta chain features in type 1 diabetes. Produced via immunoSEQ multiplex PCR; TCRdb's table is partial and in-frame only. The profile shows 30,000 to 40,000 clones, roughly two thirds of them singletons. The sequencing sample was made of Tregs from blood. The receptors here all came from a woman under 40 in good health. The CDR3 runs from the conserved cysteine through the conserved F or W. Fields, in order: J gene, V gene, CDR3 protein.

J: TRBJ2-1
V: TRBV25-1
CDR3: CASSETGSSEQFF

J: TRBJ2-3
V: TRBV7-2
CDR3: CASSLLRAGISTDTQYF

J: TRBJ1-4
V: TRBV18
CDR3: CASSPSGTGEKLFF

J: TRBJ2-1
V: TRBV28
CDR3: CASSRLDNAGTRAGNEQFF

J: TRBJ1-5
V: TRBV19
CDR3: CASRTRTGMSNQPQHF

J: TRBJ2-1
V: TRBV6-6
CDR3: CASSYTSGLEQFF

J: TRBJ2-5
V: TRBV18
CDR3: CASSVRTPARFSGRALAPETQYF

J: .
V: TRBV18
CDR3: CASSTSGYEQYF

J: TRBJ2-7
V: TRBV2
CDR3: CASQPGLAGVLTYEQYF

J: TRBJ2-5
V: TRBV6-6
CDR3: CASRRQGVETQYF

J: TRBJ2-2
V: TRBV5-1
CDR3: CASSLRALAGVSAGELFF

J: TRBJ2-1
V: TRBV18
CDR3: CASSPDAAVSRGSYNEQFF

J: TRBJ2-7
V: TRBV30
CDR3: CAWSKWASDEQYF

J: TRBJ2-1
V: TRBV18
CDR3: CASSDLAGSYNEQFF

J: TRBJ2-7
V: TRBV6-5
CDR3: CASSYSGWLWPYEQYF

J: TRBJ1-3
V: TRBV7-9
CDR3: CASSFLQSSSGNTIYF

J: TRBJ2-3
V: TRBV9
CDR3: CASRGGADTQYF

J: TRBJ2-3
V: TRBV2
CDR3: CASSERGLGTDTQYF

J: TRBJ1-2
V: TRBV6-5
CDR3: CASSRFGTGVYGYTF

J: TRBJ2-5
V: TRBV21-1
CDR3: CAGYRGAQETQYF

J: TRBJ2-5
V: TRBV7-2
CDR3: CASSLGAGAETQYF

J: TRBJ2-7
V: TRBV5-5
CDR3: CASSPRAYEQYF